This is a list of T cell receptor beta chains from one sample in a study of early T cells in non-severe SARS-CoV-2 infection. MiXCR was run by TCRdb on the 5' RACE reads, yielding one entry per CDR3 protein. The sample yields about 35,000 distinct CDR3 sequences, 4% to 5% seen once. Sample: whole blood. The origin of the receptors is an adult who was a healthcare worker with PCR-confirmed SARS-CoV-2 infection or an uninfected control (not recorded which). The CDR3 runs from the conserved cysteine through the conserved F or W. Some rows have no size entry. The others give once, few or many, or a class for an expanded clone.

CASSLGGSHNQPQHF	TRBV28	TRBJ1-5	many
CASSLAPAPGDTQYF	TRBV12-3/TRBV12-4	TRBJ2-3	many
CASSQRFGDRVNEQFF	TRBV4-1	TRBJ2-1	many
CASSPGTRGNKYF	TRBV19	TRBJ2-7	NA
CASSTAGKGNEKLFF	TRBV5-1	TRBJ1-4	many
CSGRLAGGVVTQYF	TRBV29-1	TRBJ2-5	few
CSAPLAGDTQYF	TRBV20-1	TRBJ2-3	NA
CSANRAADSSNSPLHF	TRBV20-1	TRBJ1-6	many
CASSLGARRTEAFF	TRBV7-2	TRBJ1-1	many
CASSLRPGQGRGNEQFF	TRBV11-1	TRBJ2-1	many
CASSLTSGRIGTQYF	TRBV6-1	TRBJ2-3	many
CASSTQGGTGELFF	TRBV6-5	TRBJ2-2	many
CASSFRTSGSFDTQYF	TRBV7-2	TRBJ2-3	many
CASSYSGQGATEAFF	TRBV6-5	TRBJ1-1	few
CASSISGGASFF	TRBV12-3/TRBV12-4	TRBJ2-1	many
CASSYSMTTGETQYF	TRBV6-5	TRBJ2-5	many
CASSHGGQGLGGSTEAFF	TRBV4-2	TRBJ1-1	many
CASRRISGIAGEQYF	TRBV2	TRBJ2-7	many
CASSLVLQGSSYEQYF	TRBV11-2	TRBJ2-7	many
CASSFTGRDIQYF	TRBV11-1	TRBJ2-4	many
CASSLARGADTQYF	TRBV7-8	TRBJ2-3	medium-sized
CASSVAVDTQYF	TRBV9	TRBJ2-3	many
CASSPPQADTQYF	TRBV18	TRBJ2-3	many
CSVAHPPGQGGAGELFF	TRBV29-1	TRBJ2-2	many
CSAVGASGRYGNEQFF	TRBV20-1	TRBJ2-1	many
CASSPQGTEAFF	TRBV7-2	TRBJ1-1	many
CSASQDRGYEQYF	TRBV20-1	TRBJ2-7	many
CSATSGPYEQYF	TRBV20-1	TRBJ2-7	many
CASSLGQGRYEQYF	TRBV5-6	TRBJ2-7	NA
CASSVLGGGGSNEQFF	TRBV2	TRBJ2-1	few
CAWSVKREAKEQYF	TRBV30	TRBJ2-7	few